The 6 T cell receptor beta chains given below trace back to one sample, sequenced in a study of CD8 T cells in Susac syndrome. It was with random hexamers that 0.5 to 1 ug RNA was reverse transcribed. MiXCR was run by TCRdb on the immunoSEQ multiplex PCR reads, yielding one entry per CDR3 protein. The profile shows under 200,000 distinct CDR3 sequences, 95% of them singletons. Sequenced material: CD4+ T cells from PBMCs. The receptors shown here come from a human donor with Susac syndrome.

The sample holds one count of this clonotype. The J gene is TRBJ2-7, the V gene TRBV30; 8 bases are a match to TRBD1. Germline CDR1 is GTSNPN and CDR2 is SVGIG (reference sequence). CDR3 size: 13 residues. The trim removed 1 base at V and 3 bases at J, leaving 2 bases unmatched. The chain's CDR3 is CAWSGDRGYEQYF. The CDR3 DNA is TGTGCCTGGAGTGGTGACAGGGGCTACGAGCAGTACTTC.

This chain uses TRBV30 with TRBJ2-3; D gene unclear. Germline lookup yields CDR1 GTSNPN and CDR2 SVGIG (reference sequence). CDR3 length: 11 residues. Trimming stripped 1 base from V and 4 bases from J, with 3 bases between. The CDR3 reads CAWSGSDTQYF. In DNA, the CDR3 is TGTGCCTGGAGTGGTTCAGATACGCAGTATTTT.

The CDR3: CASSYRARETQYF. The CDR3 DNA follows: TGTGCCAGCAGTTATCGAGCGAGAGAGACCCAGTACTTC. This chain joins TRBV6-5 and TRBJ2-5; D not certain. Deletions cut 3 bases from V and 4 bases from J, with 9 bases between. The germline V gene encodes CDR1 MNHEY and CDR2 SVGAGI. This CDR3 region has 13 residues.

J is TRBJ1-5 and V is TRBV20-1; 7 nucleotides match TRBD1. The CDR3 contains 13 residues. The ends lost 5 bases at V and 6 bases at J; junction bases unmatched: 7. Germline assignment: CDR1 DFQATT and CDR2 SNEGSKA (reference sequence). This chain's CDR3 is CSASQGVSQPQHF. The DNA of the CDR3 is TGCAGTGCTTCTCAGGGGGTCAGTCAGCCCCAGCATTTT.

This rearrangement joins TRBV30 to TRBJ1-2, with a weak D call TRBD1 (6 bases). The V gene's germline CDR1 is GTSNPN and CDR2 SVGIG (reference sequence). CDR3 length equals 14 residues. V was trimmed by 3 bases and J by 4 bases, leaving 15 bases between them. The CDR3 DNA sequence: TGTGCCTGGAGCATCGGCAGGGGAGGCTATGGCTACACCTTC. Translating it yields CAWSIGRGGYGYTF.

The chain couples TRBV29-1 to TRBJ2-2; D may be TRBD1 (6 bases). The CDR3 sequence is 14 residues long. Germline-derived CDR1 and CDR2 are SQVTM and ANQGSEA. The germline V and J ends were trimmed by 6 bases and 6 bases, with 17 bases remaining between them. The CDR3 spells CSVETGFEAGELFF. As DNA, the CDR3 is TGCAGCGTGGAAACAGGGTTTGAAGCCGGGGAGCTGTTTTTT.